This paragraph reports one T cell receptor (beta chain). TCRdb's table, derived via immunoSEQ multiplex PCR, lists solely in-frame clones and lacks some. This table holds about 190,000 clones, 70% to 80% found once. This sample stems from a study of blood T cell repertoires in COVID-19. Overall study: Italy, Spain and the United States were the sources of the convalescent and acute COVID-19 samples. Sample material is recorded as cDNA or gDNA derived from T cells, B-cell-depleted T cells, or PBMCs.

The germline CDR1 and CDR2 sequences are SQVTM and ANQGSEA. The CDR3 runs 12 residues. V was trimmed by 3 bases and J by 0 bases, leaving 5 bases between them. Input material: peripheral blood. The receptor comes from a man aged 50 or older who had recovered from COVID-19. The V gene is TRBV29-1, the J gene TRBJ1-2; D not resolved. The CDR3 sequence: CSVDGANYGYTF. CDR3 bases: TGCAGCGTTGACGGAGCTAACTATGGCTACACCTTC.